This T cell receptor beta chain appears in the sequencing data of a study of lymphopenia after photon versus proton radiotherapy. Libraries were prepared by immunoSEQ multiplex PCR; TCRdb keeps only in-frame clonotypes and omits some of them. The profile shows 150,000 or so clones, around nine tenths of them singletons. V lost 4 bases and J lost 8, with 12 bases in between. Germline V gives CDR1 MNHEY, CDR2 SMNVEV (reference sequence). CDR3 length: 13 residues. Sequencing used peripheral blood, obtained from a patient treated with photon-based radiotherapy. The sequence was obtained from a man in his fifties or sixties with gastric cancer. The chain has TRBV27 and TRBJ2-4; the D is unclear. CDR3 sequence (DNA): TGTGCCAGCAGTTACGCTCGGACGGACATTCAGTACTTC. Its translation: CASSYARTDIQYF.